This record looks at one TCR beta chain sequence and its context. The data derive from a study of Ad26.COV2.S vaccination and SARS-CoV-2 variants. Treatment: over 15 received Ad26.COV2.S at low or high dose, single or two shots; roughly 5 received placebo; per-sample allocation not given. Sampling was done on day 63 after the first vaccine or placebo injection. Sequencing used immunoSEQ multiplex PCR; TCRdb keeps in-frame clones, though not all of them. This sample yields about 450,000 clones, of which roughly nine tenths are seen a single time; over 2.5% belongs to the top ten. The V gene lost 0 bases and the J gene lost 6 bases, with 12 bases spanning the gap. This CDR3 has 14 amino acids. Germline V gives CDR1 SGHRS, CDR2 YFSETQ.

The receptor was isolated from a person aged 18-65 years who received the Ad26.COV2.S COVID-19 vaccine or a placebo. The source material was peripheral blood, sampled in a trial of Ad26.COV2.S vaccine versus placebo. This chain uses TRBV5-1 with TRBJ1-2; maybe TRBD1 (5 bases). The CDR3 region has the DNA TGCGCCAGCAGCTTGGCCGCGCGGGGCGATGGCTACACCTTC. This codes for CASSLAARGDGYTF.